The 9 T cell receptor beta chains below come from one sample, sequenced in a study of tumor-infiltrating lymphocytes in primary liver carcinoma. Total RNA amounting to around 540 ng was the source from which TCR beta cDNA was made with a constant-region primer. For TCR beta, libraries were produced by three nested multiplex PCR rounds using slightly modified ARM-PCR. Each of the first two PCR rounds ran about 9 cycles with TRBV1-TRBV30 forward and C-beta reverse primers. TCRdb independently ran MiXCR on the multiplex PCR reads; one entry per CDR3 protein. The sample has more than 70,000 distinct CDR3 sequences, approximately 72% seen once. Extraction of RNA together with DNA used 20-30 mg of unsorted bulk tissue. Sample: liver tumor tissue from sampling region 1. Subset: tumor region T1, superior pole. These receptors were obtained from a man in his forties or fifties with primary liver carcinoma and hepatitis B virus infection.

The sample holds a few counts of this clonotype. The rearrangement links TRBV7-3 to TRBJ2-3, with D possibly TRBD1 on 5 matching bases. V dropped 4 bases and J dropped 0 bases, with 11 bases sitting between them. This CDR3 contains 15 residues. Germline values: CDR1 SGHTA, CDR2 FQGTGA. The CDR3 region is CASSWTSYSTDTQYF. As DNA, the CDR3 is TGTGCCAGCAGCTGGACATCTTATAGCACAGATACGCAGTATTTT. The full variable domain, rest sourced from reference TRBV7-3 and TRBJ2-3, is GAGVSQTPSNKVTEKGKYVELRCDPISGHTALYWYRQSLGQGPEFLIYFQGTGAADDSGLPNDRFFAVRPEGSVSTLKIQRTERGDSAVYLCASSWTSYSTDTQYFGPGTRLTVL.

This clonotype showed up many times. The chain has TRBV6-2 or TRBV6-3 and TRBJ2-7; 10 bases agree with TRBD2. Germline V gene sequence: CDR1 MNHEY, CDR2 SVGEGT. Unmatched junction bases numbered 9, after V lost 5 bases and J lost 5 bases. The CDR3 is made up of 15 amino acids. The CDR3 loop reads CASSPRLAGNNEQYF. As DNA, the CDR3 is TGTGCCAGCAGTCCCAGACTAGCGGGTAACAACGAGCAGTACTTC.

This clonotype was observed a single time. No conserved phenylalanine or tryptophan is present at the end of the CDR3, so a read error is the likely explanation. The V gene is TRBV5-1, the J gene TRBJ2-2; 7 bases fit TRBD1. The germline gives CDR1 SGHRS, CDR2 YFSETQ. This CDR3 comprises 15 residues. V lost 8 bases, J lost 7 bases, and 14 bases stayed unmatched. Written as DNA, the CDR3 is TGCGCCAGTAGGACACAGGGGTACGGTAGCGGGGAGCTGTTTTCT. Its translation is CASRTQGYGSGELFS.

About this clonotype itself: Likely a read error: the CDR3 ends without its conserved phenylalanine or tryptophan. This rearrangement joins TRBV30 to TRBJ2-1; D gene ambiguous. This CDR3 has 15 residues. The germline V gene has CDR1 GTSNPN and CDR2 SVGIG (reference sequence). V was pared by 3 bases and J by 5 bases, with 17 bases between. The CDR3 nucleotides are TGTGCCTGGAGCCACCCGCGAGGCTATGACAATGAGCAGTTCATC. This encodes CAWSHPRGYDNEQFI.

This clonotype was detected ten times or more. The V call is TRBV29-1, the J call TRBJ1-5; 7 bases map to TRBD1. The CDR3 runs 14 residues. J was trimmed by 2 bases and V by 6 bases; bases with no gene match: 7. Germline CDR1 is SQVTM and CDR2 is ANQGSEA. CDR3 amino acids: CSVDTGVGNQPQHF. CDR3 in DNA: TGCAGCGTCGACACAGGGGTGGGCAATCAGCCCCAGCATTTT.

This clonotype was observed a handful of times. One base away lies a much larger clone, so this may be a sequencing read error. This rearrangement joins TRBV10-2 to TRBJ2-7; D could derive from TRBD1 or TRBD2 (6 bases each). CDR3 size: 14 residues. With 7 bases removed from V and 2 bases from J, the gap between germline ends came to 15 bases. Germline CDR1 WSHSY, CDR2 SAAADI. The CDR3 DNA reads TGCGCCAGCATTCCGGGGGCGGCCACCTACGAGCAGTACTTC. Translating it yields CASIPGAATYEQYF.

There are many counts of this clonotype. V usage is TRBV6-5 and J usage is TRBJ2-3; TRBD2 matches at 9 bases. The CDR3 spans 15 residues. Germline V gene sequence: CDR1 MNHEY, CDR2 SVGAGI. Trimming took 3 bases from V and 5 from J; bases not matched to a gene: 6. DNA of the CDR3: TGTGCCAGCAGTTATGATGCGGGAGGGGGAGATACGCAGTATTTT. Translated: CASSYDAGGGDTQYF.

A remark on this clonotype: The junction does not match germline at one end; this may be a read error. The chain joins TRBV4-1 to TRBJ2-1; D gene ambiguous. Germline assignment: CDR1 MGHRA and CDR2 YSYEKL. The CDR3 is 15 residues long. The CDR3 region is CASSPPLGSYNEQFF. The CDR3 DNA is TGCGCAAGCAGCCCACCTCTCGGGTCCTACAATGAGCAGTTCTTC.

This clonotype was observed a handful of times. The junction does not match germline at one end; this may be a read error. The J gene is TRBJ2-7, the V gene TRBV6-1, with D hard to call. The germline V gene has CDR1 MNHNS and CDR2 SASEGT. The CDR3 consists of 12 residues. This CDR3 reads CASSEALGEHYF. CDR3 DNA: TGTGCCAGCAGTGAAGCGCTCGGTGAGCATTACTTC.